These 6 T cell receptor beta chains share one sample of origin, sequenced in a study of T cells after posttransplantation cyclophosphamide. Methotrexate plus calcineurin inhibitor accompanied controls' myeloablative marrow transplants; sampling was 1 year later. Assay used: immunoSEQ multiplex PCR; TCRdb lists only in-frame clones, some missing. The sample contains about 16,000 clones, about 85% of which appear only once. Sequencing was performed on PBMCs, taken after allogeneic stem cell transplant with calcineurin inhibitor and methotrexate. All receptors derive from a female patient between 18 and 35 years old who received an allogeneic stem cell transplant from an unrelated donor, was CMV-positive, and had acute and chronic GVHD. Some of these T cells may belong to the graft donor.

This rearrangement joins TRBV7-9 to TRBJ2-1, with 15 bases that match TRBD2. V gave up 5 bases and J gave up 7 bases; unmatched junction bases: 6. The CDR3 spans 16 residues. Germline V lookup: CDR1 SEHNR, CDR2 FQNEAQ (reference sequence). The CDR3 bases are TGTGCCAGCAGCGCGCCGGGACTAGCGGGAGGTAATGAGCAGTTCTTC. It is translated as CASSAPGLAGGNEQFF.

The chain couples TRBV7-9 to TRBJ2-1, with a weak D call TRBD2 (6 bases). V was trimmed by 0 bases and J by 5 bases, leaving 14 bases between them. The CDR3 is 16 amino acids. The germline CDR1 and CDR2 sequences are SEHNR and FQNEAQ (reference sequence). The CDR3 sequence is CASSLAGTHFDNEQFF. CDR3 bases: TGTGCCAGCAGCTTAGCGGGGACTCACTTTGACAATGAGCAGTTCTTC.

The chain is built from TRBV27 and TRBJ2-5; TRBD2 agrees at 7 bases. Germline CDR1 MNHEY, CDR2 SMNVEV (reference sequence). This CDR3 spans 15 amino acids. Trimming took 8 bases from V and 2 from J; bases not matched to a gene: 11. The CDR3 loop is CASRLLREGQETQYF. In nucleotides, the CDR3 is TGTGCCAGCCGACTACTTAGGGAGGGACAAGAGACCCAGTACTTC.

This chain's CDR3 is CASSQETSLETHNEQFF. CDR3 nucleotides: TGTGCCAGCAGCCAAGAGACGTCACTAGAGACCCACAATGAGCAGTTCTTC. V gene TRBV4-2 combines with J gene TRBJ2-1; D is perhaps TRBD2 (5 bases). The CDR3 is made up of 17 amino acids. From germline, CDR1 is LGHNA and CDR2 YNFKEQ. Trimming took off 0 bases at V and 5 bases at J, with 17 bases between the two ends.

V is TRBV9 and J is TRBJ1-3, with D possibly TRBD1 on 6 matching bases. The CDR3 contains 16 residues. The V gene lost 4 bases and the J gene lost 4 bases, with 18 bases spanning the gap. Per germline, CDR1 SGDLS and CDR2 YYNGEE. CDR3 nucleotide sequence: TGTGCCAGCAGCCCGCATATCAGGGGTGCGGGAAACACCATATATTTT. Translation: CASSPHIRGAGNTIYF.

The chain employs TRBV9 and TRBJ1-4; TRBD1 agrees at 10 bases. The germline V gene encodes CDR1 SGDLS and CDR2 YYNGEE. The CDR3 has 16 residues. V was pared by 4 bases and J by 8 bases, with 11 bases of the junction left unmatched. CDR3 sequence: CASSIGQGGFQEKLFF. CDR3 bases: TGTGCCAGCAGCATCGGACAGGGGGGCTTTCAAGAAAAACTGTTTTTT. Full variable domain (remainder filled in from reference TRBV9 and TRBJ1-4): DSGVTQTPKHLITATGQRVTLRCSPRSGDLSVYWYQQSLDQGLQFLIQYYNGEERAKGNILERFSAQQFPDLHSELNLSSLELGDSALYFCASSIGQGGFQEKLFFGSGTQLSVL.